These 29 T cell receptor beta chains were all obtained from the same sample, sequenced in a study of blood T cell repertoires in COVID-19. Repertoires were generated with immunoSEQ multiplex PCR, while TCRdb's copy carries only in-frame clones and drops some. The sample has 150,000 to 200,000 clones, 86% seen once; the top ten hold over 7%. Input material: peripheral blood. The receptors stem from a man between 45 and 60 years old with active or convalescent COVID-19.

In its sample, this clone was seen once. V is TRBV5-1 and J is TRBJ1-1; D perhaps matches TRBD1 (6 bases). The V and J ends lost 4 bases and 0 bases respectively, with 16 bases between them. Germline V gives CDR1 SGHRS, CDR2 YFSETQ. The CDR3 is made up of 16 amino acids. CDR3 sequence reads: CASSGLGQGMNTEAFF. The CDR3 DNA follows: TGCGCCAGCAGCGGTCTTGGCCAGGGGATGAACACTGAAGCTTTCTTT.

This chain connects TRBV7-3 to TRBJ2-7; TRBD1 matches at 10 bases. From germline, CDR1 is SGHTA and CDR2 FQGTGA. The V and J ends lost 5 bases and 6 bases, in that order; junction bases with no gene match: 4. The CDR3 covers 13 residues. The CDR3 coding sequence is TGTGCCAGCAGCGAGGGACAGGGGAGCGAGCAGTACTTC. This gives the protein CASSEGQGSEQYF.

The CDR3 region has the DNA TGCGCCAGCAGCTTGAACGGGGGGGAAAAACTGTTTTTT. This encodes CASSLNGGEKLFF. The chain employs TRBV5-1 and TRBJ1-4, with D possibly TRBD1 on 5 matching bases. V was cut by 1 base and J by 8 bases, with 9 bases left in between. The CDR3 totals 13 residues. Germline V gene data show CDR1 as SGHRS and CDR2 as YFSETQ.

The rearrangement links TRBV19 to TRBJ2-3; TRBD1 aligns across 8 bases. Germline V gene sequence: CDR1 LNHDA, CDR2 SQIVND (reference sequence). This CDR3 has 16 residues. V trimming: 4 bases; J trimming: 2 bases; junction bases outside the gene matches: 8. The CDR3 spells CASSTTGGFTTDTQYF. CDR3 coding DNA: TGTGCCAGTAGTACAACAGGGGGGTTTACCACAGATACGCAGTATTTT.

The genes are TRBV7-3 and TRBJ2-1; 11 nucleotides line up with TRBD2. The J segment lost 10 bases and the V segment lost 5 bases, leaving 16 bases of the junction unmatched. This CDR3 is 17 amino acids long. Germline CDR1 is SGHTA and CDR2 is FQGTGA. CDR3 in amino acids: CASSLLAGGTFSREQFF. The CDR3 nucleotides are TGTGCCAGCAGCCTCCTAGCGGGGGGTACCTTCAGCAGGGAGCAGTTCTTC.

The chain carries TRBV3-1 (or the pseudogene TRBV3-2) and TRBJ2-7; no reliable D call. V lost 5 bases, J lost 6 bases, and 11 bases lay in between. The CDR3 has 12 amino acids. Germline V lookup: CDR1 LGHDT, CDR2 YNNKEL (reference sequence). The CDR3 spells CASSTKLSEQYF. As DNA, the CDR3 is TGTGCCAGCAGCACGAAATTGAGCGAGCAGTACTTC.

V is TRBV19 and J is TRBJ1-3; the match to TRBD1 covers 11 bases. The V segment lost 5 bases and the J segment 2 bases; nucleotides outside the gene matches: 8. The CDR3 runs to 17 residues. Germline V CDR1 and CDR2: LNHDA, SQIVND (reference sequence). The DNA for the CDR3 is TGTGCCAGTAGTCTTGGGACAGGGGGTTTTGCTGGAAACACCATATATTTT. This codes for CASSLGTGGFAGNTIYF.

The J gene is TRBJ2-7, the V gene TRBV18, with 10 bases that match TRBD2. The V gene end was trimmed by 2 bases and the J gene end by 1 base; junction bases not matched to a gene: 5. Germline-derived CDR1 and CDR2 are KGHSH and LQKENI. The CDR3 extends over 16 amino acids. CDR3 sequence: CASSPMIAGGSYEQYF. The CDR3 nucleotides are TGTGCCAGCTCACCAATGATAGCGGGAGGTTCCTACGAGCAGTACTTC.

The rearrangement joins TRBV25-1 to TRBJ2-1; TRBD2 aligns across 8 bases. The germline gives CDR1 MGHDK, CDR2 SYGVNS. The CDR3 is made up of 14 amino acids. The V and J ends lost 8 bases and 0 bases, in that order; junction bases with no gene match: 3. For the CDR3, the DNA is TGTGCCAGCGGAAGCGGGAGCTCCTACAATGAGCAGTTCTTC. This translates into CASGSGSSYNEQFF.

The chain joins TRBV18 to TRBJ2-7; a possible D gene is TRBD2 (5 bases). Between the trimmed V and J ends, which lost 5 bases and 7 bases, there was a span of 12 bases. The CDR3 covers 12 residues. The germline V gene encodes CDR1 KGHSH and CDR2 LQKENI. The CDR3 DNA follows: TGTGCCAGCTCAGCAAGGGCGGGTGAGCAGTACTTC. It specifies CASSARAGEQYF.

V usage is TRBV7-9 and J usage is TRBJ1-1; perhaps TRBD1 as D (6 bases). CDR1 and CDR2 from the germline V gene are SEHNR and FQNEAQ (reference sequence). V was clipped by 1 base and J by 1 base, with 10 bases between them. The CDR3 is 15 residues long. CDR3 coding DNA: TGTGCCAGCAGCTTAGTGGGCAGGGGGAACACTGAAGCTTTCTTT. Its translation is CASSLVGRGNTEAFF.

The CDR3, as DNA: TGTGCCAGCAGCTGGGCCGGGACAGGAAACTCTGGAAACACCATATATTTT. It specifies CASSWAGTGNSGNTIYF. The chain recombines TRBV5-4 with TRBJ1-3; 8 nucleotides align to TRBD1. Losses at the gene ends were 3 bases for V and 0 bases for J; bases not matched to a gene: 8. CDR1 and CDR2 from the germline V gene are SGHNT and YYREEE (reference sequence). The CDR3 is made up of 17 amino acids.

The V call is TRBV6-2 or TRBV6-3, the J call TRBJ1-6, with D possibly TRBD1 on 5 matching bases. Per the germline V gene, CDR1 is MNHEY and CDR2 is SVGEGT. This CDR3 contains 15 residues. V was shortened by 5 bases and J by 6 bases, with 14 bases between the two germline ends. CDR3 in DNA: TGTGCCAGCAGTCTACTCGGGGGTGGTAATTCACCCCTCCACTTT. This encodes CASSLLGGGNSPLHF.

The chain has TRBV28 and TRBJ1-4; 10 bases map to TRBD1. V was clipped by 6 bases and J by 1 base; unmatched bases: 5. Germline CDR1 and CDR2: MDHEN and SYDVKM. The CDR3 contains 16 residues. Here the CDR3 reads CASSRDRGITNEKLFF. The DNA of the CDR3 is TGTGCCAGCAGCCGGGACAGGGGAATAACTAATGAAAAACTGTTTTTT.

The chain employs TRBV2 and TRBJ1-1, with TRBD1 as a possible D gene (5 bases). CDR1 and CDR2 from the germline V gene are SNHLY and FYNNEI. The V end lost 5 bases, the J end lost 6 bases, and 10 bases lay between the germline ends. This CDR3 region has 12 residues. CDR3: CASSQGAAEAFF. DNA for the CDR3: TGTGCCAGCAGTCAGGGTGCCGCTGAAGCTTTCTTT. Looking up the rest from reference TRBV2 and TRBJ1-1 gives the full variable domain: EPEVTQTPSHQVTQMGQEVILRCVPISNHLYFYWYRQILGQKVEFLVSFYNNEISEKSEIFDDQFSVERPDGSNFTLKIRSTKLEDSAMYFCASSQGAAEAFFGQGTRLTVV.

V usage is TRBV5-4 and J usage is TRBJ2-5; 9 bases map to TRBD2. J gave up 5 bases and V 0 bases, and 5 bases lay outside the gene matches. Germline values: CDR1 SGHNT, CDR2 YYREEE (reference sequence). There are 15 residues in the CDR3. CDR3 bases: TGTGCCAGCAGCTTGGCGCGGGAGGGCTGGGAGACCCAGTACTTC. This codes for CASSLAREGWETQYF.

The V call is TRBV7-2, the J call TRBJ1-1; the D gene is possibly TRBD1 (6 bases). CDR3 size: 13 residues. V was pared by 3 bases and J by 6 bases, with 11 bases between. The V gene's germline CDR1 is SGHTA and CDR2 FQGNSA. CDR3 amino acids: CASSFQGIAEAFF. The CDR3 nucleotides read TGTGCCAGCAGCTTCCAGGGGATCGCTGAAGCTTTCTTT. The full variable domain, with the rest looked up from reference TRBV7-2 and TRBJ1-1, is GAGVSQSPSNKVTEKGKDVELRCDPISGHTALYWYRQSLGQGLEFLIYFQGNSAPDKSGLPSDRFSAERTGGSVSTLTIQRTQQEDSAVYLCASSFQGIAEAFFGQGTRLTVV.

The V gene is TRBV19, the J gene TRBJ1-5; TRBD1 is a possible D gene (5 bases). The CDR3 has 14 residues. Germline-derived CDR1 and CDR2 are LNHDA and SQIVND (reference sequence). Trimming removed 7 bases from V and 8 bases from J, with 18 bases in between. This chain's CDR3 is CASNQGGSREPQHF. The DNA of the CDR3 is TGTGCCAGTAATCAGGGCGGGAGCCGGGAGCCCCAGCATTTT. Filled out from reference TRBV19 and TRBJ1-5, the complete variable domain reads DGGITQSPKYLFRKEGQNVTLSCEQNLNHDAMYWYRQDPGQGLRLIYYSQIVNDFQKGDIAEGYSVSREKKESFPLTVTSAQKNPTAFYLCASNQGGSREPQHFGDGTRLSIL.

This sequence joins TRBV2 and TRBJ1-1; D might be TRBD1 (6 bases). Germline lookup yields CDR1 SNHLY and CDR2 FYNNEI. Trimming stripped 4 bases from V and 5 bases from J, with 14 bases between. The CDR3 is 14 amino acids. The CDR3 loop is CASSVEGVFTEAFF. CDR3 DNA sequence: TGTGCCAGCAGTGTTGAGGGGGTATTTACTGAAGCTTTCTTT.

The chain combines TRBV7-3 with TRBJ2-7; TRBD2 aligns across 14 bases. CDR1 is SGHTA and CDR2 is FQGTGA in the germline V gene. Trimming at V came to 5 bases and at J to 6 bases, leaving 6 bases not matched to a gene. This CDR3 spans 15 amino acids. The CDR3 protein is CASSPGTSGSPEQYF. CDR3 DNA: TGTGCCAGCAGCCCAGGGACTAGCGGGAGCCCCGAGCAGTACTTC.

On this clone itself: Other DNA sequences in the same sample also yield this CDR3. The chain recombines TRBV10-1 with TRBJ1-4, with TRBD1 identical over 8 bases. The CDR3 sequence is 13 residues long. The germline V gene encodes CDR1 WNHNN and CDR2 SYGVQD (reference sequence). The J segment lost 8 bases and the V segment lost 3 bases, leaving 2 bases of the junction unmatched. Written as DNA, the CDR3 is TGCGCCAGCAGTGACAGGGGGCAGGAAAAACTGTTTTTT. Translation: CASSDRGQEKLFF.

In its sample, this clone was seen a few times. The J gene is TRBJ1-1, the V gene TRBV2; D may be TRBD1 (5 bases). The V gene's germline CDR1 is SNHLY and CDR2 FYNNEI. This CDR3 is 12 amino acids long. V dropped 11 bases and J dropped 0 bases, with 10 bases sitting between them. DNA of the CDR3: TGTGCCGCCGGACACTTGAACACTGAAGCTTTCTTT. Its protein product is CAAGHLNTEAFF. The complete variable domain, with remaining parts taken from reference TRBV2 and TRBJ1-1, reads EPEVTQTPSHQVTQMGQEVILRCVPISNHLYFYWYRQILGQKVEFLVSFYNNEISEKSEIFDDQFSVERPDGSNFTLKIRSTKLEDSAMYFCAAGHLNTEAFFGQGTRLTVV.

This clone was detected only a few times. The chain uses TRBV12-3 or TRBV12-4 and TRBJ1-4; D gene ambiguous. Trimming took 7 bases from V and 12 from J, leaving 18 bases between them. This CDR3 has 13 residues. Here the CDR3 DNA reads TGTGCCAGCAAGGCTGGGTCCTCCGGGGAACTGTTTTTT. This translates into CASKAGSSGELFF.

CDR3 residues: CAWSVLPGSYEQYF. As DNA, the CDR3 is TGTGCCTGGAGTGTACTACCGGGGTCCTACGAGCAGTACTTC. V and J are TRBV30 and TRBJ2-7, with D perhaps matching TRBD2 (5 bases). V was pared by 0 bases and J by 1 base, with 10 bases between. Germline assignment: CDR1 GTSNPN and CDR2 SVGIG (reference sequence). The length of the CDR3 is 14 residues.

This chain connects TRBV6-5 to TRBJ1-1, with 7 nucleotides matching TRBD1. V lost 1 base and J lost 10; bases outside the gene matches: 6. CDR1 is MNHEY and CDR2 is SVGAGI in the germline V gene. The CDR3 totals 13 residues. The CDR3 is CASSYLRQGRAFF. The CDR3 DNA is TGTGCCAGCAGTTACTTACGACAGGGACGAGCTTTCTTT.

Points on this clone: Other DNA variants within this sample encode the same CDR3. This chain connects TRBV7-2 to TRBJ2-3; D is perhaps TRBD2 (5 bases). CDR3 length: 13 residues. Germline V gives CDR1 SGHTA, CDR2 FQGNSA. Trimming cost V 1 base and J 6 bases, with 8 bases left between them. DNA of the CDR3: TGTGCCAGCAGCTTAGGGGGAGCGGATACGCAGTATTTT. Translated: CASSLGGADTQYF.

This CDR3 reads CASSMDRGRPQHF. The CDR3 nucleotides read TGTGCCAGTAGTATGGACAGGGGTAGGCCCCAGCATTTT. The rearrangement uses TRBV19 and TRBJ1-5, with 9 bases aligning to TRBD1. CDR1 is LNHDA and CDR2 is SQIVND in the germline V gene (reference sequence). Germline trimming cut 3 bases from V and 9 bases from J; bases unmatched to any gene: 3. The CDR3 is 13 residues long.

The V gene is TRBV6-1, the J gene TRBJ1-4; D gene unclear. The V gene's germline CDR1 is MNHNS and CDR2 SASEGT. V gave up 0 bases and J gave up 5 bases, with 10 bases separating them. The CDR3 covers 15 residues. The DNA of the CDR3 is TGTGCCAGCAGTGAAGCGCGGAGCCCAAATGAAAAACTGTTTTTT. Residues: CASSEARSPNEKLFF.

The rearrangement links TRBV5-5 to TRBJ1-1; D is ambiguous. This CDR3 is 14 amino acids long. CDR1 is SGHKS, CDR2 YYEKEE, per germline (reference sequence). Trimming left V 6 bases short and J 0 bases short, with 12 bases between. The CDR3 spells CASILGRLNTEAFF. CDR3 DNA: TGTGCCAGCATCCTAGGCAGACTGAACACTGAAGCTTTCTTT.